This TCR beta chain was identified in a study of cytomegalovirus exposure and HLA in healthy donors. This CDR3 comprises 13 residues. Germline values: CDR1 SGHRS, CDR2 YFSETQ. J gave up 6 bases and V 7 bases, and 9 bases lay outside the gene matches. For this clone: The antigen is undetermined.

General study results and limits: HLA alleles were associated with 16,000 or so TCR beta sequences in a later analysis at 0.05 false discovery rate.

The PCR had 60 Vbeta and 13 Jbeta primers. Method: immunoSEQ multiplex PCR; TCRdb's copy keeps in-frame clones and lacks some. The sample shows over 150,000 clones, around 73% of them seen only once. Material for sequencing was PBMCs. V and J are TRBV5-1 and TRBJ2-7; the match to TRBD1 covers 8 bases. The TCR sequence derives from a woman aged 25 to 39 in good health and CMV-seronegative. The CDR3 coding sequence is TGCGCCAGCGGGAACAGGGGGATGGCCGAGCAGTACTTC. Translated: CASGNRGMAEQYF. The whole variable domain, filled in from reference TRBV5-1 and TRBJ2-7, reads KAGVTQTPRYLIKTRGQQVTLSCSPISGHRSVSWYQQTPGQGLQFLFEYFSETQRNKGNFPGRFSGRQFSNSRSEMNVSTLELGDSALYLCASGNRGMAEQYFGPGTRLTVT.